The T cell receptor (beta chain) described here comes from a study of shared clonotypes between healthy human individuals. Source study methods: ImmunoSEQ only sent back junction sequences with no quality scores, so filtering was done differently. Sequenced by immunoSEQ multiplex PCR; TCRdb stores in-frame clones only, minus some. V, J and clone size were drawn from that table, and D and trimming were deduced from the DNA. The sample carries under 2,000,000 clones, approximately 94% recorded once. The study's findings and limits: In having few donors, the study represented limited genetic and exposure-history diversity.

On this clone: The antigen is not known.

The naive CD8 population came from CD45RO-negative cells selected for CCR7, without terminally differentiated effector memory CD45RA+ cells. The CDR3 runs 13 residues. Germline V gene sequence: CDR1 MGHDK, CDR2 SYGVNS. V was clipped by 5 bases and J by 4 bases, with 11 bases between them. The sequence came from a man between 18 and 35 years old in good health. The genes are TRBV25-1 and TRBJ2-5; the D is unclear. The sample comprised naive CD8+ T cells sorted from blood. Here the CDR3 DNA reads TGTGCCAGCAGTATAACAGAACGAGAGACCCAGTACTTC. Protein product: CASSITERETQYF.